This T cell receptor (beta chain) was found in a study of CXCR3-negative and CXCR3-positive naive CD8 T cells. Study-level background: Cumulative TRB read yield was roughly 140 million, averaging about 1.5 +/- 0.3 million per library. Points from the study as a whole: More hydrophobic TRB CDR3s occurred in CXCR3-positive than in CXCR3-negative naive cells. Naive CXCR3-positive and CXCR3-negative cells shared similar TRBV-TRBJ usage, unlike memory cells.

In the case of this clonotype: Its matching antigen is unknown.

The method, 5' RACE with UMI labels, was used to prepare the TRB cDNA libraries. TCRdb processed the 5' RACE reads again and assigns one entry to each CDR3 protein, with no DNA. The repertoire table contains 130,000 to 150,000 distinct CDR3 sequences. Sequencing used naive CXCR3+ CD8+ T cells from blood. Subset denoted: CD45RO-CCR7+CD27+CD95- naive CD8+ T cells expressing CXCR3 (TNR3+). The TCR comes from a human donor in good health. Some clones in this sample may be carry-over from other donors' samples.

The CDR3 is CSVVKRGQETQYF. V gene TRBV29-1 combines with J gene TRBJ2-5; TCRdb outputs TRBD2, but without DNA this stays unchecked. Germline CDR1 SQVTM, CDR2 ANQGSEA. The CDR3 covers 13 residues.